This T cell receptor (beta chain) appears in the sequencing data of a study of CD8+ T cells in alopecia areata. Notes on the study in general: Sharing of TCR sequences between patients (possibly for HLA-related reasons) was less clear than in mice.

The CDR3 sequence is 13 residues long. Trimming left V 2 bases short and J 3 bases short, with 7 bases between. In germline, CDR1 is SNHLY, CDR2 FYNNEI. cDNA prepared by RNA extraction and subsequent reverse transcription served as the template for sequencing. Clones were sequenced by immunoSEQ multiplex PCR, and TCRdb holds only the in-frame ones, with some missing. The sample yields some 240,000 clones, 50% to 70% seen once. This clone was counted many times. Its matching antigen is unknown. The clonotype was recovered from a human donor with alopecia areata. The chain uses TRBV2 and TRBJ1-2; D call uncertain. Material: CD4+ T cells sorted from blood, obtained at week 0. CDR3 DNA sequence: TGTGCCAGCAGTGAACGGCGGGACTATGGCTACACCTTC. Translated, it gives CASSERRDYGYTF.